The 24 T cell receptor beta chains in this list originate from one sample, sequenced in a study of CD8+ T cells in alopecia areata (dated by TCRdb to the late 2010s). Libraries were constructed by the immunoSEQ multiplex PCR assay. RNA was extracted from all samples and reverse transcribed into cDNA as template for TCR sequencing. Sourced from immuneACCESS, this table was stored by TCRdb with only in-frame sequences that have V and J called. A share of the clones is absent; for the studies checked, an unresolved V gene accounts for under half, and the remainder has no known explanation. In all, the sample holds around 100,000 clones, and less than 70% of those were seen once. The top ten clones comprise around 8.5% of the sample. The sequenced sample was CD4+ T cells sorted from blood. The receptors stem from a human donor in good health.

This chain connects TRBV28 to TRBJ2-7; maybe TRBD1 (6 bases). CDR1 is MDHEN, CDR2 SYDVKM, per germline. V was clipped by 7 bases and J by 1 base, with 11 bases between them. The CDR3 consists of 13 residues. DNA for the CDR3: TGTGCCAGCACCAAGACAGGATCCTACGAGCAGTACTTC. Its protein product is CASTKTGSYEQYF.

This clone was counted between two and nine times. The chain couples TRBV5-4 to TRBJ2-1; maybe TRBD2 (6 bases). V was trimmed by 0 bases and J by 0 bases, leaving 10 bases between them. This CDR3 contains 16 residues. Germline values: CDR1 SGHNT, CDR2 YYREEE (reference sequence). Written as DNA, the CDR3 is TGTGCCAGCAGCTTGGGCGCGGGGCACTCCTACAATGAGCAGTTCTTC. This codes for CASSLGAGHSYNEQFF.

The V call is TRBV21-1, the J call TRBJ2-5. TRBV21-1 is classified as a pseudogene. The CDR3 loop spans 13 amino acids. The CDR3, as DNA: TGTGCCAGCAGCAAAGAGGCTGAAGAGACCCAGTACTTC. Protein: CASSKEAEETQYF.

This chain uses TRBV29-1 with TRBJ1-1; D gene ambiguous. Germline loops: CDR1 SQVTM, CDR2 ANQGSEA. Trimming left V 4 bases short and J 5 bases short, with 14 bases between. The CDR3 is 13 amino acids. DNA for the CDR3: TGCAGCGTTGTGACTCCCGGGGATACTGAAGCTTTCTTT. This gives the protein CSVVTPGDTEAFF.

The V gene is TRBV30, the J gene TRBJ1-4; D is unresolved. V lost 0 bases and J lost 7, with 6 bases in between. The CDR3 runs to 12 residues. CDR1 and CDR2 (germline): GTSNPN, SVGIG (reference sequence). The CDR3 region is CAWSVRSEKLFF. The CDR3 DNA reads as TGTGCCTGGAGTGTACGAAGTGAAAAACTGTTTTTT.

The chain's CDR3 is CSVEGQSTDTQYF. In DNA form, the CDR3 reads TGCAGCGTTGAAGGACAGAGCACAGATACGCAGTATTTT. The chain joins TRBV29-1 to TRBJ2-3, with D perhaps matching TRBD1 (5 bases). V was trimmed by 1 base and J by 0 bases, leaving 5 bases between them. Looked up from germline, CDR1 is SQVTM and CDR2 is ANQGSEA. The CDR3 loop spans 13 amino acids.

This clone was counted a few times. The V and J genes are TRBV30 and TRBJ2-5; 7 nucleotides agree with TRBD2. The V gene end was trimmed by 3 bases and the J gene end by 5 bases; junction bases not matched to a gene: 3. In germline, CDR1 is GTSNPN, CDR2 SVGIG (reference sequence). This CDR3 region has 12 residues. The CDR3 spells CAWSGLVETQYF. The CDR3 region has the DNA TGTGCCTGGAGCGGACTAGTGGAGACCCAGTACTTC.

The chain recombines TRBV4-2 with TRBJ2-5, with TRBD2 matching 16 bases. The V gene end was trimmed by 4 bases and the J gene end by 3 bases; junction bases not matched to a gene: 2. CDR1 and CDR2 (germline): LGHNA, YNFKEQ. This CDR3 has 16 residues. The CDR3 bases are TGTGCCAGCAGCCCAGGGACTAGCGGGGGGGAAGAGACCCAGTACTTC. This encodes CASSPGTSGGEETQYF.

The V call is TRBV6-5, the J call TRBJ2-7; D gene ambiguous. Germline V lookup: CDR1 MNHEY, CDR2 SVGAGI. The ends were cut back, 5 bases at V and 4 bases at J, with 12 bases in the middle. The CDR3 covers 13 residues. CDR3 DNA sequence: TGTGCCAGCAGTGGTTCAAATTATTACGAGCAGTACTTC. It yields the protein CASSGSNYYEQYF.

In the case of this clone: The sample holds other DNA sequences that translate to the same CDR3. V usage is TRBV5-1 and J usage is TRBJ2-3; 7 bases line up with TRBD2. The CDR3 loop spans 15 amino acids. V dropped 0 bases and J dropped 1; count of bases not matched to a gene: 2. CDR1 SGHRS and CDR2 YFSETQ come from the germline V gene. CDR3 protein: CASSLASGGTDTQYF. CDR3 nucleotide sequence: TGCGCCAGCAGCTTGGCTAGCGGAGGCACAGATACGCAGTATTTT.

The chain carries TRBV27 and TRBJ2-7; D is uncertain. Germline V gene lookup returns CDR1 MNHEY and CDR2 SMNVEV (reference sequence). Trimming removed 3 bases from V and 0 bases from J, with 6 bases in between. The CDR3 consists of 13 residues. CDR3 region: CASSLQDSYEQYF. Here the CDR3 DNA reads TGTGCCAGCAGTTTGCAGGACTCCTACGAGCAGTACTTC.

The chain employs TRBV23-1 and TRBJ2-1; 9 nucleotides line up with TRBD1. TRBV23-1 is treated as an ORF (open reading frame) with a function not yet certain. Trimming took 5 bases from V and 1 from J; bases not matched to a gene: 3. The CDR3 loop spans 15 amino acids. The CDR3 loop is CASSWGQGSYNEQFF. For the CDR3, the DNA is TGCGCCAGCAGTTGGGGACAGGGATCCTACAATGAGCAGTTCTTC.

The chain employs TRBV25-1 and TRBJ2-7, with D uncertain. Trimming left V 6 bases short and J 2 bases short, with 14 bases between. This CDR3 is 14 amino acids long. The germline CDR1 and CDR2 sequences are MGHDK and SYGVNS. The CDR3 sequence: CASSDGPPAYEQYF. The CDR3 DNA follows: TGTGCCAGCAGCGACGGACCGCCTGCCTACGAGCAGTACTTC.

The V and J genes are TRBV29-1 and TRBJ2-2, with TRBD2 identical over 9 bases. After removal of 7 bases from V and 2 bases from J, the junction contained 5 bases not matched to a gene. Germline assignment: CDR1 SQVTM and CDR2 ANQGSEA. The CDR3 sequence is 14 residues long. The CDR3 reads CSGKTSGNTGELFF. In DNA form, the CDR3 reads TGCAGCGGGAAGACTAGCGGAAACACCGGGGAGCTGTTTTTT.

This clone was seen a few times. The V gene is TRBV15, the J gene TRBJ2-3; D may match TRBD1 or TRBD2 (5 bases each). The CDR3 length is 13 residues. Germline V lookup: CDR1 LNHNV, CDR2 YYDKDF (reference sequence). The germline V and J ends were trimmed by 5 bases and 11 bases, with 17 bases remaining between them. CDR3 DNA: TGTGCCACCAGCGTTCGCCGGGACGGAGAGCAGTATTTT. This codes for CATSVRRDGEQYF.

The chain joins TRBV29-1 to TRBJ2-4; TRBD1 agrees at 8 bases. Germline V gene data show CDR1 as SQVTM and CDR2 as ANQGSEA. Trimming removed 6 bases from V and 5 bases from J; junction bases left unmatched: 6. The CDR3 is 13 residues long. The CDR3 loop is CSVRTGWENIQYF. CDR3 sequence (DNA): TGCAGCGTAAGGACAGGGTGGGAAAACATTCAGTACTTC.

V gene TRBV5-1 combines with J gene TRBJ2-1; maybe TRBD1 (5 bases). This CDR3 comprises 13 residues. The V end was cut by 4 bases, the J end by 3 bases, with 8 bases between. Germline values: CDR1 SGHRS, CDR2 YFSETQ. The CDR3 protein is CASSPTGYNEQFF. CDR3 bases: TGCGCCAGCAGCCCCACAGGCTACAATGAGCAGTTCTTC. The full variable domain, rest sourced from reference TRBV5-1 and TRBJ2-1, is KAGVTQTPRYLIKTRGQQVTLSCSPISGHRSVSWYQQTPGQGLQFLFEYFSETQRNKGNFPGRFSGRQFSNSRSEMNVSTLELGDSALYLCASSPTGYNEQFFGPGTRLTVL.

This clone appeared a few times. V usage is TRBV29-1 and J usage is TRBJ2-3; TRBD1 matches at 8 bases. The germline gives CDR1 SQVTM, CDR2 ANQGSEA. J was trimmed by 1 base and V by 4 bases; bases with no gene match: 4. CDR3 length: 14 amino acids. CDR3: CSVAGGWGTDTQYF. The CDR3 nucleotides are TGCAGCGTTGCAGGGGGCTGGGGCACAGATACGCAGTATTTT.

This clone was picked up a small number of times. This CDR3 is CASSPTGGTTDTQYF. The CDR3 coding sequence is TGTGCCAGCAGCCCGACAGGGGGCACCACAGATACGCAGTATTTT. V is TRBV5-4 and J is TRBJ2-3; TRBD1 aligns across 10 bases. In germline, CDR1 is SGHNT, CDR2 YYREEE (reference sequence). Trimming took 4 bases from V and 2 from J; bases not matched to a gene: 4. CDR3 length: 15 amino acids.

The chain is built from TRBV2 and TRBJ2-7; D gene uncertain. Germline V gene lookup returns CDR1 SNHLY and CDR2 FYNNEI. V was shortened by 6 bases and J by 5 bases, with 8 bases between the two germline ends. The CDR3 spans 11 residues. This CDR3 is CASRPFNEQYF. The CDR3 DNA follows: TGTGCCAGCAGGCCCTTTAACGAGCAGTACTTC.

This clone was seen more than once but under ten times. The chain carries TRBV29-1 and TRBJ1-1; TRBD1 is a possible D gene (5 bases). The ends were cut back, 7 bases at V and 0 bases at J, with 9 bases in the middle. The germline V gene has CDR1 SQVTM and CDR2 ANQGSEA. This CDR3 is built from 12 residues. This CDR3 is CSGQGMNTEAFF. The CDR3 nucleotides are TGCAGCGGGCAGGGCATGAACACTGAAGCTTTCTTT.

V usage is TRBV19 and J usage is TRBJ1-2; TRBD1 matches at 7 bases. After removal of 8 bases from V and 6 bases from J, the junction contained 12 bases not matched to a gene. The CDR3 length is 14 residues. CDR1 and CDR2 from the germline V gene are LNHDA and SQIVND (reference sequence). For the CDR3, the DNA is TGTGCCAGTCGGTGGAGGGGGCATATTGATGGCTACACCTTC. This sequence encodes CASRWRGHIDGYTF.

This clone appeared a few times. CDR3 in DNA: TGTGCCAGCAGCCGCGACAGGAGCTATGGCTACACCTTC. This codes for CASSRDRSYGYTF. The chain has TRBV7-2 and TRBJ1-2; possibly TRBD1 for D (6 bases). From germline, CDR1 is SGHTA and CDR2 FQGNSA. Trimming pared 5 bases from V and 4 bases from J, leaving 11 bases between. The CDR3 has 13 amino acids.

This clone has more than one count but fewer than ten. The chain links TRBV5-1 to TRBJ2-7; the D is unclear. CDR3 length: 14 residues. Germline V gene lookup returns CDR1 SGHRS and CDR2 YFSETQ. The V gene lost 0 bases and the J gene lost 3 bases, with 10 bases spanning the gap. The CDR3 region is CASSLAGTNYEQYF. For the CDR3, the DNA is TGCGCCAGCAGCTTGGCCGGCACAAACTACGAGCAGTACTTC.